This T cell receptor beta chain was retrieved from a study of T-cell reconstitution after alpha-beta-depleted transplantation in children. V lost 6 bases and J 2 bases, leaving 20 bases between the germline ends. CDR3 length: 16 amino acids. Germline V gene lookup returns CDR1 DFQATT and CDR2 SNEGSKA (reference sequence). Unique molecular identifiers tagged the TCRbeta library. TCRdb redid the calling of the PCR reads with MiXCR, one entry per CDR3 protein. The sample includes roughly 400,000 distinct CDR3 sequences, 20% seen only once; the top ten take 3.8%. This TCR derives from a human donor who donated a stem cell graft to a child with acute myeloid leukemia. This chain links TRBV20-1 with TRBJ2-1; TRBD2 is a possible D gene (6 bases). The sample consisted of PBMCs from the stem cell graft donor, taken from the stem cell graft. CDR3 DNA: TGCAGTGCCGATCCCACCCACGGGAGAGCCTACAATGAGCAGTTCTTC. Residues: CSADPTHGRAYNEQFF.